The 24 T cell receptor beta chains given below trace back to one sample, sequenced in a study of control samples from healthy donors and cancer patients. The repertoire was sequenced with immunoSEQ multiplex PCR; TCRdb's copy has only in-frame clones and lacks some. This sample carries some 130,000 clones, just over 90% of them seen once, and the ten largest clones take 1.7%. Sequenced material: PBMCs. These receptors were taken from a man between 50 and 59 years old with head and neck cancer.

In its sample, this clone was seen a few times. The V gene is TRBV6-1, the J gene TRBJ1-6; weak D call: TRBD1 (5 bases). The germline gives CDR1 MNHNS, CDR2 SASEGT. V lost 2 bases to trimming and J lost 8 bases, with 7 bases between them. This CDR3 is 13 amino acids long. CDR3 amino acids: CASSERGDSPLHF. CDR3 DNA: TGTGCCAGCAGTGAAAGGGGAGATTCACCCCTCCACTTT.

The sample holds one count of this clone. The V gene is TRBV11-3, the J gene TRBJ2-3, with D perhaps TRBD2 (6 bases). CDR1 is SGHNT, CDR2 YENEEA, per germline. The CDR3 consists of 18 residues. Trimming stripped 4 bases from V and 4 bases from J, with 24 bases between. CDR3 bases: TGTGCCAGCAGCTCGGGCCTGGGACTTTCGGACGGGGCAGATACGCAGTATTTT. Translation: CASSSGLGLSDGADTQYF.

The chain recombines TRBV25-1 with TRBJ1-2, with D perhaps matching TRBD1 (5 bases). Deletions cut 4 bases from V and 1 base from J, with 7 bases between. Germline V CDR1 and CDR2: MGHDK, SYGVNS. The CDR3 is made up of 13 amino acids. DNA of the CDR3: TGTGCCAGCAGTGTCGACAGTAACTATGGCTACACCTTC. Its protein is CASSVDSNYGYTF.

This clone was found once. The rearrangement links TRBV6-5 to TRBJ2-5; D gene ambiguous. V was pared by 6 bases and J by 4 bases, with 9 bases between. This CDR3 has 12 residues. The V gene's germline CDR1 is MNHEY and CDR2 SVGAGI. CDR3 in amino acids: CASSRIAETQYF. DNA for the CDR3: TGTGCCAGCAGCCGGATCGCAGAGACCCAGTACTTC.

The chain combines TRBV18 with TRBJ2-7; 7 bases fit TRBD2. The junction had 15 bases not matched to a gene; V was cut back by 4 bases and J by 0 bases. Germline-derived CDR1 and CDR2 are KGHSH and LQKENI. This CDR3 is built from 18 residues. CDR3 in amino acids: CASSLEPLRTGGSYEQYF. The CDR3, as DNA: TGTGCCAGCTCACTCGAGCCCCTAAGGACGGGGGGCTCCTACGAGCAGTACTTC.

The V call is TRBV12-5, the J call TRBJ2-7; perhaps TRBD2 as D (6 bases). Germline lookup yields CDR1 LGHNT and CDR2 FRNRAP. The CDR3 sequence is 13 residues long. The V and J ends lost 1 base and 2 bases respectively, with 6 bases between them. The CDR3 DNA follows: TGTGCTAGTGGTTTGGGGGGGGCCTACGAGCAGTACTTC. Translating gives CASGLGGAYEQYF.

The chain uses TRBV5-1 and TRBJ2-3, with 7 bases identical to TRBD2. The germline CDR1 and CDR2 sequences are SGHRS and YFSETQ. The J segment lost 4 bases and the V segment lost 3 bases, leaving 2 bases of the junction unmatched. The CDR3 has 13 residues. The DNA of the CDR3 is TGCGCCAGCAGCTGGGGGGGGGCAGATACGCAGTATTTT. This codes for CASSWGGADTQYF. Filled out from reference TRBV5-1 and TRBJ2-3, the complete variable domain reads KAGVTQTPRYLIKTRGQQVTLSCSPISGHRSVSWYQQTPGQGLQFLFEYFSETQRNKGNFPGRFSGRQFSNSRSEMNVSTLELGDSALYLCASSWGGADTQYFGPGTRLTVL.

The genes are TRBV7-9 and TRBJ1-2; 7 bases are a match to TRBD1. The V segment lost 1 base and the J segment 4 bases; nucleotides outside the gene matches: 3. This CDR3 has 14 amino acids. Germline lookup yields CDR1 SEHNR and CDR2 FQNEAQ (reference sequence). CDR3 sequence: CASSLGQGGYGYTF. Here the CDR3 DNA reads TGTGCCAGCAGCTTAGGACAGGGTGGCTATGGCTACACCTTC.

This clone was picked up one time. CDR3: CASGLKRGEQYF. The CDR3 nucleotides are TGTGCCAGCGGGTTAAAAAGGGGAGAGCAGTACTTC. The chain carries TRBV28 and TRBJ2-7; D possibly corresponds to TRBD1 (5 bases). CDR3 length equals 12 residues. Germline loops: CDR1 MDHEN, CDR2 SYDVKM. The V end was cut by 8 bases, the J end by 7 bases, with 15 bases between.

The V and J genes are TRBV5-1 and TRBJ1-4, with TRBD1 as a possible D gene (5 bases). CDR1 and CDR2 from the germline V gene are SGHRS and YFSETQ. The V end lost 2 bases, the J end lost 7 bases, and 12 bases lay between the germline ends. The CDR3 contains 14 residues. The CDR3 loop reads CASSFRGEAEKLFF. In nucleotides, the CDR3 is TGCGCCAGCAGCTTCCGGGGGGAGGCTGAAAAACTGTTTTTT.

V usage is TRBV4-3 and J usage is TRBJ2-7; a possible D gene is TRBD1 (6 bases). Trimming took 0 bases from V and 2 from J, leaving 14 bases between them. This CDR3 is built from 16 residues. Germline lookup yields CDR1 LGHNA and CDR2 YSLEER. The CDR3 DNA reads TGCGCCAGCAGCCAAGATCGGCAGGGGCGAGCCTACGAGCAGTACTTC. Translating it yields CASSQDRQGRAYEQYF.

This clone appeared a single time. V is TRBV5-6 and J is TRBJ1-1; a weak D match, TRBD1 (6 bases). The V and J ends lost 5 bases and 6 bases respectively, with 14 bases between them. Germline V gene lookup returns CDR1 SGHDT and CDR2 YYEEEE. This CDR3 spans 13 amino acids. CDR3 region: CASRGGGGPEAFF. The CDR3 region has the DNA TGTGCCAGCAGGGGTGGGGGCGGCCCTGAAGCTTTCTTT.

This clone has only a few counts. The V gene is TRBV7-9, the J gene TRBJ2-1; no clear D. This CDR3 has 13 residues. CDR1 is SEHNR and CDR2 is FQNEAQ in the germline V gene (reference sequence). The germline V and J ends were trimmed by 4 bases and 6 bases, with 10 bases remaining between them. The CDR3 spells CASSSTDTNEQFF. CDR3 bases: TGTGCCAGCAGCTCGACTGACACCAATGAGCAGTTCTTC.

In its sample, this clone is large (0.1 to 1%). This CDR3 is also generated by other DNA sequences in the sample. This chain links TRBV4-1 with TRBJ1-5; a possible D gene is TRBD1 (5 bases). The CDR3 runs to 15 residues. Germline V gene lookup returns CDR1 MGHRA and CDR2 YSYEKL. The V gene lost 0 bases and the J gene lost 3 bases, with 9 bases spanning the gap. The CDR3 sequence is CASSQDRQYNQPQHF. CDR3 nucleotide sequence: TGCGCCAGCAGCCAAGACAGACAGTACAATCAGCCCCAGCATTTT.

V and J are TRBV24-1 and TRBJ2-7, with 10 bases fitting TRBD2. CDR1 and CDR2 (germline): KGHDR, SFDVKD. V trimming: 4 bases; J trimming: 4 bases; junction bases outside the gene matches: 12. The length of the CDR3 is 17 residues. As DNA, the CDR3 is TGTGCCACCAGTGAATCGCTAGCGGGGGCCCAATCTTACGAGCAGTACTTC. Its translation is CATSESLAGAQSYEQYF.

This chain connects TRBV6-2 or TRBV6-3 to TRBJ2-3; 12 positions match TRBD1. The CDR3 is 15 residues long. Looked up from germline, CDR1 is MNHEY and CDR2 is SVGEGT. V lost 6 bases to trimming and J lost 7 bases; unmatched junction nucleotides: 8. This chain's CDR3 is CASSSGTGGLNTQYF. As DNA, the CDR3 is TGTGCCAGCAGCTCCGGGACAGGGGGCCTGAATACGCAGTATTTT.

The chain links TRBV6-2 or TRBV6-3 to TRBJ1-2; D ambiguous. The CDR3 is 10 residues long. Trimming pared 6 bases from V and 9 bases from J, leaving 8 bases between. Per the germline V gene, CDR1 is MNHEY and CDR2 is SVGEGT. CDR3 sequence (DNA): TGTGCCAGCAGCCGCGGGAGCTACACCTTC. This gives the protein CASSRGSYTF.

The gene calls are TRBV28 and TRBJ1-2; D is undetermined. V was clipped by 2 bases and J by 8 bases, with 12 bases between them. The germline V gene encodes CDR1 MDHEN and CDR2 SYDVKM. The CDR3 is 13 amino acids. CDR3: CASSLGVGQGYTF. CDR3 DNA: TGTGCCAGCAGTTTAGGGGTAGGGCAGGGCTACACCTTC.

The chain employs TRBV6-5 and TRBJ2-1; no reliable D call. The CDR3 runs 15 residues. V dropped 2 bases and J dropped 2 bases, with 10 bases sitting between them. CDR1 and CDR2 (germline): MNHEY, SVGAGI. In DNA, the CDR3 is TGTGCCAGCAGTTACAACAGAAGAACCTACAATGAGCAGTTCTTC. Translation gives CASSYNRRTYNEQFF.

The V call is TRBV19, the J call TRBJ2-1, with 7 bases fitting TRBD1. CDR3 size: 15 residues. Germline V gives CDR1 LNHDA, CDR2 SQIVND (reference sequence). J gave up 7 bases and V 4 bases, and 10 bases lay outside the gene matches. CDR3 nucleotides: TGTGCCAGTAGTACCAGACAGGGAATCGGGAATGAGCAGTTCTTC. Amino acids: CASSTRQGIGNEQFF.

J is TRBJ1-5 and V is TRBV29-1, with D possibly being TRBD1 (5 bases). Germline V lookup: CDR1 SQVTM, CDR2 ANQGSEA. V lost 4 bases, J lost 0 bases, and 7 bases lay in between. CDR3 size: 13 residues. This CDR3 reads CSVGRDSNQPQHF. The DNA of the CDR3 is TGCAGCGTTGGCAGGGATAGCAATCAGCCCCAGCATTTT.

In its sample, this clone was seen once. The chain couples TRBV21-1 to TRBJ1-4. TRBV21-1 is deemed a pseudogene. The CDR3 length is 14 residues. In nucleotides, the CDR3 is TGTGCCAGCAGCAAAGGAAGGAATAATGAAAAACTGTTTTTT. It yields the protein CASSKGRNNEKLFF.

V and J are TRBV21-1 and TRBJ1-2. TRBV21-1 is classified as a pseudogene. CDR3 length: 16 amino acids. The CDR3: CASSQQYHGGLDGYTF. The CDR3 nucleotides are TGTGCCAGCAGCCAGCAGTACCACGGGGGCCTTGATGGCTACACCTTC.

The CDR3 DNA sequence: TGTGCCAGCAGTGAAGGGTGGTTGAACACCATATATTTT. It yields the protein CASSEGWLNTIYF. This sequence joins TRBV6-1 and TRBJ1-3; no reliable D call. The V and J ends lost 1 base and 7 bases respectively, with 8 bases between them. CDR1 and CDR2 (germline): MNHNS, SASEGT. The CDR3 is made up of 13 amino acids.